This T cell receptor beta chain appears in the sequencing data of a study of T cell responses to AZD1222 COVID-19 vaccine (dated by TCRdb to about 2021). Regarding the complete study: AZD1222 recipients with second doses at about 4 weeks or about 12 weeks were pooled, because spike-specific TCR depth and breadth did not differ between schedules. TCR sequencing was performed for over 230 trial participants, of whom roughly 200 were given two doses of AZD1222 and some 26 were given two doses of MenACWY control vaccine. Trial participants were enrolled by age into 18-55, 56-69 and 70-plus year subgroups, with approximately 150, 28 and 58 TCR-sequenced participants respectively. Study-level results and caveats: Conclusions about previously exposed vaccinees were limited because only six AZD1222 recipients were SARS-CoV-2 seropositive at baseline. After two AZD1222 doses, both the breadth and the depth of spike-specific TCRs were significantly higher than at day 0 and than in MenACWY recipients. Nearly half of unique spike-specific TCRs reportedly recognized epitopes outside regions mutated in the B.1.351 and B.1.1.7 variants. No day 14 peak-response samples were available, so repertoires were characterized only after the peak T cell response. In the small 56-69-year group, the increase in depth fell short of significance, most likely because of low power. Participants were mostly white British, with more females than males. The authors suggested clonal diversity may have been underestimated. Vaccine-associated CD4 TCRs spanned the whole spike protein, with dominant responses in regions 160-218 and 743-854.

According to the study, the label for this sample's time point signals: baseline before first vaccination. Vaccinee samples came from UK trials COV001 and COV002, including a single-blind randomized controlled phase 2/3 trial of AZD1222 (ChAdOx1 nCoV-19) in healthy adults. Trial participant PBMC samples were collected at day 0 and day 28 after the second dose for TCRbeta chain sequencing. A note on this clone: What antigen it recognizes has not been identified. Qualities for individual bases were not recorded, and no much larger clone is one base off.

The CDR3 regions of human TCRbeta chains were analyzed by immunosequencing. The published analysis was carried out like this. TCRs in the repertoires were matched against a reference library of SARS-CoV-2-specific TCRs that had been generated with the MIRA antigen-specificity platform. Breadth meant the fraction of unique TCRs that were SARS-CoV-2-associated, whereas depth meant the fraction of total T cells that were SARS-CoV-2-associated. Each spike-specific TCR was assigned to its reactive spike region and to a CD4 or CD8 class using the MIRA data. Log10-transformed breadth and depth values were compared by one-way ANOVA with Sidak's multiple comparisons tests. TCRdb provides this immuneACCESS table in a form limited to in-frame rearrangements. Some clones are lacking; in checked studies, under half of them reflect an unresolved V gene, and why the rest are absent is not known. Clone size and the V and J calls come from that table; the DNA yielded D and trimming. The sample contains more than 85,000 clones, around 87% of them found a single time. The ten largest clones add up to roughly 5.2% of the sample.

The germline V gene encodes CDR1 LGHNA and CDR2 YSLEER. Spanning cysteine to phenylalanine, the CDR3 consists of 13 amino acids. Only the CDR3 region is kept as DNA, spanning 39 bases read in frame from base 1. After removal of 4 bases from V and 9 bases from J, the junction retains 5 bases not matched to a gene. Source: peripheral blood, taken on day 0 of AZD1222 vaccination. The rearranged segments are TRBV4-3 and TRBJ2-4, with 8 bases in between that match TRBD2. The clonotype comes from an adult in good health. CDR3 region: CASSPTLAGIQYF. The DNA reads TGCGCCAGCAGCCCTACCCTAGCGGGCATTCAGTACTTC.